This passage covers 2 T cell receptor beta chains from one sample sequenced in a study of T cells in Graves' hyperthyroidism and ophthalmopathy. From RNA transcripts, TCR beta CDR3 regions were amplified. First-round RT-PCR of the TCR CDR3 relied on the HTBI primer set. From the multiplex PCR reads, TCRdb called clonotypes with MiXCR, one entry per CDR3 protein. The sample lists some 620,000 distinct CDR3 sequences, about 16% seen once, with over 3.5% in the top ten. What was sequenced was blood. These receptors all come from a woman aged 25 to 39 with Graves' hyperthyroidism.

The chain is built from TRBV7-9 and TRBJ2-1; possibly TRBD2 for D (6 bases). The CDR3 length is 15 residues. Germline V gene data show CDR1 as SEHNR and CDR2 as FQNEAQ (reference sequence). The V and J ends lost 7 bases and 5 bases respectively, with 18 bases between them. The CDR3 here is CASKKTGDFDNEQFF. For the CDR3, the DNA is TGTGCCAGCAAAAAAACGGGAGATTTCGACAATGAGCAGTTCTTC.

The rearrangement links TRBV6-5 to TRBJ1-2; no definite D call. Looked up from germline, CDR1 is MNHEY and CDR2 is SVGAGI. The CDR3 totals 14 residues. The V end was cut by 0 bases, the J end by 3 bases, with 8 bases between. Here the CDR3 DNA reads TGTGCCAGCAGTTACTCCGAAGAATACTATGGCTACACCTTC. This encodes CASSYSEEYYGYTF.